Described below is a single T cell receptor (beta chain) sequence and its context. Its antigen is not identified. Method: immunoSEQ multiplex PCR; TCRdb's copy keeps in-frame clones and lacks some. The sample includes tens of thousands of clones, 89% of them seen just once. CDR3 size: 16 residues. CDR1 and CDR2 (germline): KGHSH, LQKENI. V was pared by 3 bases and J by 3 bases, with 6 bases of the junction left unmatched. These data belong to a study of neoadjuvant nivolumab and ipilimumab in lung cancer. General study results and limits: Only two of four nivolumab-treated tumors gained richness and clonality by surgery. Pathologic regression was not significantly tied to TCR clonality.

Sequencing was performed on peripheral blood, taken before neoadjuvant nivolumab, alone or with ipilimumab. The gene calls are TRBV18 and TRBJ2-7; 12 bases match TRBD1. This sequence originates from an adult with non-small cell lung cancer. The CDR3 spells CASSPPGQGAGYEQYF. The CDR3 nucleotides read TGTGCCAGCTCACCGCCGGGACAGGGGGCCGGCTACGAGCAGTACTTC.